This T cell receptor beta chain stems from a study of vaccination effects on CD4 cells after COVID-19. Looking at the study overall: ViraFEST assay sequencing came after antigen-specific CD4+ T cells were expanded with viral peptide pools. At 16 days and at one week before vaccination, samples were given by two convalescent patients.

The authors isolated CD4+ T cells after about eleven days of culture. IL-2 medium took the place of half the medium on both days 3 and 7. Libraries were prepared by immunoSEQ multiplex PCR; TCRdb keeps only in-frame clonotypes and omits some of them. The repertoire holds 45,000 to 50,000 clones, 76% seen once, with 12% in the top ten. Broader study findings: Long after vaccination, the clones induced by infection and by vaccine shrank markedly in size.

With respect to this clone: Its target is unknown.

CDR3 length equals 14 residues. In germline, CDR1 is MNHGY, CDR2 SAAAGT. Between the trimmed V and J ends, which lost 5 bases and 3 bases, there was a span of 14 bases. Material: CD4+ T cells from PBMCs cultured without peptide, obtained before COVID-19 vaccination. The chain employs TRBV6-8 and TRBJ2-7; D is perhaps TRBD1 (6 bases). This clonotype was obtained from a human donor who had a prior SARS-CoV-2 infection. This CDR3 reads CASSIERGIYEQYF. In DNA, the CDR3 is TGTGCCAGCAGTATAGAGAGGGGGATCTACGAGCAGTACTTC.